Listed here are 18 T cell receptor beta chains from one sample, sequenced in a study of identical twins. In TCRdb, the 5' RACE reads were re-called with MiXCR into one record per CDR3 protein. In the table there are a few hundred thousand distinct CDR3 sequences, around 9% of which are singletons. Sequencing was carried out using naive T cells sorted from blood. Every receptor here comes from a woman aged 45-59 years in good health.

The table lists this clonotype with a few counts. The V call is TRBV4-1, the J call TRBJ2-1, with D possibly being TRBD2 (6 bases). The CDR3 has 16 amino acids. V was clipped by 4 bases and J by 4 bases, with 17 bases between them. Germline-derived CDR1 and CDR2 are MGHRA and YSYEKL. The CDR3: CASSPPTSLGYNEQFF. The CDR3 DNA reads TGCGCCAGCAGCCCCCCCACTAGCCTGGGGTACAATGAGCAGTTCTTC.

The chain has TRBV5-1 and TRBJ1-1; 9 positions match TRBD1. The CDR3 has 16 amino acids. Looked up from germline, CDR1 is SGHRS and CDR2 is YFSETQ. J lost 0 bases, V lost 0 bases, and 3 bases had no gene match. The CDR3: CASSLVGQGMNTEAFF. The CDR3 DNA is TGCGCCAGCAGCTTGGTAGGACAGGGGATGAACACTGAAGCTTTCTTT.

Only a few counts were recorded for this clonotype. The J gene is TRBJ1-5, the V gene TRBV10-3, with 7 bases identical to TRBD1. The CDR3 covers 16 residues. V was pared by 6 bases and J by 4 bases, with 12 bases of the junction left unmatched. Looked up from germline, CDR1 is ENHRY and CDR2 is SYGVKD. CDR3 amino acids: CAIREGGEGSNQPQHF. DNA of the CDR3: TGTGCCATCAGAGAAGGGGGCGAGGGAAGTAATCAGCCCCAGCATTTT.

This clonotype was found a few times. The chain is built from TRBV7-9 and TRBJ2-7; 9 nucleotides line up with TRBD2. Germline V gene data show CDR1 as SEHNR and CDR2 as FQNEAQ (reference sequence). CDR3 length: 14 residues. J was trimmed by 2 bases and V by 8 bases; bases with no gene match: 7. This chain's CDR3 is CASGRLADAYEQYV. The CDR3 bases are TGTGCCAGCGGGAGACTAGCGGACGCCTACGAGCAGTACGTC.

This clonotype was counted at least ten times. The chain has TRBV5-1 and TRBJ1-1; D call uncertain. The CDR3 spans 15 residues. The germline V and J ends were trimmed by 4 bases and 3 bases, with 16 bases remaining between them. CDR1 and CDR2 from the germline V gene are SGHRS and YFSETQ. The DNA of the CDR3 is TGCGCCAGCAGCCGTTTGGTGGGTGGGGACACTGAAGCTTTCTTT. Translating gives CASSRLVGGDTEAFF. Using reference TRBV5-1 and TRBJ1-1 for the parts outside the CDR3, the full variable domain is KAGVTQTPRYLIKTRGQQVTLSCSPISGHRSVSWYQQTPGQGLQFLFEYFSETQRNKGNFPGRFSGRQFSNSRSEMNVSTLELGDSALYLCASSRLVGGDTEAFFGQGTRLTVV.

There are a few counts of this clonotype. The rearrangement uses TRBV7-9 and TRBJ2-4; a weak D match, TRBD1 (6 bases). Trimming removed 3 bases from V and 1 base from J, with 19 bases in between. CDR3 length: 18 amino acids. Germline V gives CDR1 SEHNR, CDR2 FQNEAQ (reference sequence). CDR3 bases: TGTGCCAGCAGCTTTTCGGACAGTCCAGTTTTGGCCAAAAACATTCAGTACTTC. Translated: CASSFSDSPVLAKNIQYF.

This clonotype was found a few times. This chain joins TRBV6-5 and TRBJ2-4, with 7 bases lining up with TRBD2. The CDR3 extends over 17 amino acids. Germline values: CDR1 MNHEY, CDR2 SVGAGI. J was trimmed by 2 bases and V by 0 bases; bases with no gene match: 7. This CDR3 is CASSYSASGRSKNIQYF. CDR3 coding DNA: TGTGCCAGCAGTTACTCGGCTAGCGGCCGATCCAAAAACATTCAGTACTTC.

V is TRBV18 and J is TRBJ1-1, with D hard to call. V lost 2 bases to trimming and J lost 1 base, with 5 bases between them. The CDR3 covers 13 residues. The V gene's germline CDR1 is KGHSH and CDR2 LQKENI. In nucleotides, the CDR3 is TGTGCCAGCTCACCAGAAGGGAACACTGAAGCTTTCTTT. Amino acids: CASSPEGNTEAFF.

The V gene is TRBV12-3 or TRBV12-4, the J gene TRBJ1-2; 9 bases line up with TRBD1. V lost 7 bases, J lost 1 base, and 7 bases stayed unmatched. The CDR3 has 15 amino acids. CDR3 DNA: TGTGCCAGCACCCGGGACAGGGCCAATAACTATGGCTACACCTTC. The encoded protein is CASTRDRANNYGYTF.

CDR3 in amino acids: CASSPLAGVFEQYF. In DNA, the CDR3 is TGCGCCAGCAGCCCCTTAGCGGGAGTGTTCGAGCAGTACTTC. The gene calls are TRBV4-1 and TRBJ2-7, with 9 bases matching TRBD2. The trim removed 4 bases at V and 6 bases at J, leaving 7 bases unmatched. The CDR3 totals 14 residues. Germline CDR1 reads MGHRA; CDR2 reads YSYEKL.

The chain employs TRBV5-4 and TRBJ2-5, with 10 bases lining up with TRBD2. This CDR3 comprises 16 residues. The junction had 10 bases not matched to a gene; V was cut back by 1 base and J by 7 bases. Germline V gene sequence: CDR1 SGHNT, CDR2 YYREEE (reference sequence). In DNA, the CDR3 is TGTGCCAGCAGCTTGTTAGGACTAGCGGCACCCGGGACCCAGTACTTC. Translated, it gives CASSLLGLAAPGTQYF.

This clonotype was detected a few times. This chain links TRBV10-3 with TRBJ2-1; 10 nucleotides line up with TRBD2. Looked up from germline, CDR1 is ENHRY and CDR2 is SYGVKD. The CDR3 spans 15 residues. Trimming at V came to 4 bases and at J to 6 bases, leaving 6 bases not matched to a gene. Here the CDR3 reads CAISGLAGASNEQFF. In nucleotides, the CDR3 is TGTGCCATCAGTGGGCTAGCGGGAGCTTCCAATGAGCAGTTCTTC.

In this sample, this clonotype turned up once. The chain combines TRBV9 with TRBJ2-1, with 7 positions matching TRBD2. Germline CDR1 SGDLS, CDR2 YYNGEE. CDR3 length: 14 amino acids. The V and J ends lost 4 bases and 6 bases, in that order; junction bases with no gene match: 7. The DNA of the CDR3 is TGTGCCAGCAGCCCGAGACTAGCTGGCAATGAGCAGTTCTTC. Protein product: CASSPRLAGNEQFF.

V usage is TRBV2 and J usage is TRBJ2-1, with unresolved D. The CDR3 consists of 16 residues. Looked up from germline, CDR1 is SNHLY and CDR2 is FYNNEI. V lost 5 bases and J lost 0, with 14 bases in between. DNA of the CDR3: TGTGCCAGCAGTTCAATTGTACCTCCCTCCTACAATGAGCAGTTCTTC. This translates into CASSSIVPPSYNEQFF.

The J gene is TRBJ1-1, the V gene TRBV29-1, with D maybe TRBD1 (5 bases). The CDR3 loop spans 12 amino acids. Trimming stripped 5 bases from V and 11 bases from J, with 18 bases between. The germline V gene encodes CDR1 SQVTM and CDR2 ANQGSEA. CDR3 residues: CSVPGTGGGAFF. The CDR3, as DNA: TGCAGCGTTCCCGGGACCGGCGGAGGGGCTTTCTTT.

The chain carries TRBV3-1 and TRBJ2-7; no definite D call. Looked up from germline, CDR1 is LGHDT and CDR2 is YNNKEL (reference sequence). The CDR3 totals 13 residues. V lost 0 bases, J lost 4 bases, and 7 bases lay in between. CDR3 coding DNA: TGTGCCAGCAGCCAAGATATGGGTTACGAGCAGTACGTC. Translating gives CASSQDMGYEQYV.

The chain has TRBV29-1 and TRBJ2-5, with TRBD1 identical over 7 bases. Germline assignment: CDR1 SQVTM and CDR2 ANQGSEA. V lost 6 bases to trimming and J lost 2 bases; unmatched junction nucleotides: 9. The CDR3 runs to 14 residues. In DNA, the CDR3 is TGCAGCGTCCAACCGGGACAGCTTCAAGAGACCCAGTACTTC. Translation gives CSVQPGQLQETQYF.

The chain links TRBV10-2 to TRBJ1-1; no clear D. CDR3 length: 15 amino acids. From germline, CDR1 is WSHSY and CDR2 SAAADI. Deletions cut 5 bases from V and 1 base from J, with 14 bases between. CDR3 protein: CASSKQGGGNTEAFF. In nucleotides, the CDR3 is TGCGCCAGCAGTAAGCAAGGTGGAGGGAACACTGAAGCTTTCTTT.